This TCR beta chain derives from a study of Graves' ophthalmopathy and Graves' hyperthyroidism. The ends were cut back, 3 bases at V and 7 bases at J, with 6 bases in the middle. CDR3 length: 11 residues. Per germline, CDR1 SGHTA and CDR2 FQGNSA. From RNA, the CDR3 regions of TCR beta chains were amplified and sequenced. First-round RT-PCR relied on HTBI primers, and a second-round multiplex PCR came next. MiXCR was run by TCRdb on the multiplex PCR reads, yielding one entry per CDR3 protein. The sample has around 340,000 distinct CDR3 sequences, about 17% seen once. Sequencing was carried out using peripheral blood. The rearrangement joins TRBV7-2 to TRBJ2-5, with a tentative D call TRBD1 (5 bases). The receptor's source is an adult man with Graves' ophthalmopathy. The CDR3 nucleotides read TGTGCCAGCAGCTTTACAGGGACCCAGTACTTC. It encodes CASSFTGTQYF.